Included here is one T cell receptor (beta chain) sequence, with context. In the study's own analysis: Reference gene primer amplification gave nucleated cell count estimates. Measured with immunoSEQ multiplex PCR; TCRdb has only the in-frame clones, and not every one. V and J calls and clone size follow that table, whereas D and trimming were derived from the DNA. The data contain 230,000 or so clones, 80% to 85% of them seen just once; the ten biggest clones take up about 3%. Participant-reported clinical history was the basis for cohort assignment. Symptom resolution, clearance, or two negative PCRs marked donors in Cohort 3 as recovered. This specimen comes from a study of blood T cell repertoires in COVID-19. Study-wide context: The United States, Italy and Spain provided the acute and convalescent COVID-19 samples.

The germline V gene encodes CDR1 SQVTM and CDR2 ANQGSEA. The CDR3 sequence is 15 residues long. The germline V and J ends were trimmed by 4 bases and 7 bases, with 20 bases remaining between them. The chain joins TRBV29-1 to TRBJ2-1; a possible D gene is TRBD1 (5 bases). The sequenced sample consisted of PBMCs or T cells enriched from blood (not recorded which). This TCR derives from a man aged 45-65 years who had recovered from COVID-19. The CDR3 region is CSVGAGGRAFNEQFF. The CDR3 nucleotides are TGCAGCGTTGGGGCCGGTGGCAGGGCATTTAATGAGCAGTTCTTC.